A selection of T cell receptor beta chains follows, all from one sample in a study of CD8+ T cells in alopecia areata. Using immunoSEQ multiplex PCR, the repertoire was profiled, and TCRdb retains in-frame clones only, with some absent. The top ten hold approximately 0.7% of the sample, which has about 190,000 clones, roughly three fifths seen once. The source material was CD4+ T cells sorted from blood, sampled at week 4, from a patient treated with tofacitinib. These receptor sequences come from a human donor with alopecia areata. The CDR3 runs from the conserved cysteine through the conserved F or W. The D gene is left open where the match is weak. The size field is filled for only some rows; it gives once, few, many or a size class.

NA,TRBD2,TRBV29-1,TRBJ2-5,CSAPPAGAPRETQYF,TGCAGCGCCCCCCCAGCGGGAGCCCCTCGGGAGACCCAGTACTTC
NA,NA,TRBV29-1,TRBJ2-6,CSAQTPSGANVLTF,TGCAGCGCCCAAACCCCCTCTGGGGCCAACGTCCTGACTTTC
NA,NA,TRBV18,TRBJ2-1,CASSPPGRPPEQFF,TGTGCCAGCTCACCGCCGGGAAGGCCCCCTGAGCAGTTCTTC
many,NA,TRBV6-5,TRBJ1-3,CASSYGRGRLNTIYF,TGTGCCAGCAGTTACGGCCGGGGCAGGCTAAACACCATATATTTT
NA,NA,TRBV7-2,TRBJ2-2,CASSLGRSSNTGELFF,TGTGCCAGCAGCTTAGGGCGGTCTTCGAACACCGGGGAGCTGTTTTTT
NA,NA,TRBV29-1,TRBJ2-6,CSVDLRRAGANVLTF,TGCAGCGTTGATTTGCGAAGGGCAGGGGCCAACGTCCTGACTTTC
NA,NA,TRBV7-9,TRBJ2-2,CASSRGGELFF,TGTGCCAGCAGCCGGGGCGGGGAGCTGTTTTTT
NA,TRBD1,TRBV6-1,TRBJ1-5,CASSVGQGGIQPQHF,TGTGCCAGCAGTGTTGGACAGGGAGGGATTCAGCCCCAGCATTTT
NA,NA,TRBV6-5,TRBJ1-1,CASSPTGWTEAFF,TGTGCCAGCAGTCCTACAGGGTGGACTGAAGCTTTCTTT
NA,NA,TRBV18,TRBJ2-7,CASSTRDYEQYF,TGTGCCAGCTCAACACGCGACTACGAGCAGTACTTC
NA,NA,TRBV4-2,TRBJ2-1,CASSQGWEKGPSEQFF,TGTGCCAGCAGCCAAGGGTGGGAGAAGGGGCCGAGTGAGCAGTTCTTC
NA,NA,TRBV6-1,TRBJ2-7,CASSRGSSWEQYF,TGTGCCAGCAGTCGGGGTTCCTCATGGGAGCAGTACTTC
NA,NA,TRBV29-1,TRBJ2-7,CSAGEQLGQYF,TGCAGCGCCGGGGAACAATTGGGGCAGTACTTC
few,NA,TRBV5-1,TRBJ1-2,CASRPGGPSNYGYTF,TGCGCCAGCCGCCCAGGAGGGCCCTCTAACTATGGCTACACCTTC
NA,NA,TRBV7-9,TRBJ2-1,CASSRASSYNEQFF,TGTGCCAGCAGCCGGGCGAGCTCCTACAATGAGCAGTTCTTC
NA,NA,TRBV7-2,TRBJ2-6,CASSFGGVGANVLTF,TGTGCCAGCAGCTTTGGCGGGGTTGGGGCCAACGTCCTGACTTTC
NA,NA,TRBV7-2,TRBJ2-1,CASSLWTVRYNEQFF,TGTGCCAGCAGCTTATGGACCGTTAGGTACAATGAGCAGTTCTTC
NA,NA,TRBV10-3,TRBJ1-1,CAISESTGAFF,TGTGCCATCAGTGAGTCGACAGGTGCTTTCTTT
NA,NA,TRBV29-1,TRBJ2-5,CSVARTQQETQYF,TGCAGCGTCGCACGCACTCAACAAGAGACCCAGTACTTC
NA,TRBD2,TRBV29-1,TRBJ2-3,CSVCQLVAGGADTQYF,TGCAGCGTTTGCCAATTGGTAGCGGGAGGGGCAGATACGCAGTATTTT
few,TRBD2,TRBV29-1,TRBJ2-7,CSVEDRSGGDYEQYF,TGCAGCGTTGAAGATAGGAGCGGGGGGGACTACGAGCAGTACTTC
few,NA,TRBV5-1,TRBJ1-1,CASTPMGGNTEAFF,TGCGCCAGCACCCCCATGGGAGGGAACACTGAAGCTTTCTTT
NA,NA,TRBV6-5,TRBJ1-2,CASSWKGYGYTF,TGTGCCAGCAGTTGGAAGGGCTATGGCTACACCTTC
few,NA,TRBV4-1,TRBJ2-3,CASSHNTDTQYF,TGCGCCAGCAGCCACAACACAGATACGCAGTATTTT
NA,TRBD2,TRBV7-2,TRBJ2-3,CASSLVVAGGPIDTQYF,TGTGCCAGCAGCTTAGTGGTAGCGGGAGGGCCGATAGATACGCAGTATTTT
NA,NA,TRBV11-2,TRBJ2-2,CASSLFGELFF,TGTGCCAGCAGCTTATTTGGGGAGCTGTTTTTT
NA,NA,TRBV29-1,TRBJ1-1,CSVVPQTGRTEAFF,TGCAGCGTCGTGCCGCAGACAGGCCGGACTGAAGCTTTCTTT
NA,NA,TRBV27,TRBJ1-1,CASSLQGHGGTEAFF,TGTGCCAGCAGTTTACAGGGGCATGGCGGAACTGAAGCTTTCTTT
NA,NA,TRBV7-2,TRBJ1-1,CASRRDRNTEAFF,TGTGCCAGCAGAAGAGACAGGAACACTGAAGCTTTCTTT
NA,NA,TRBV9,TRBJ2-1,CASSDHNRVGEGLSDNEQFF,TGTGCCAGCAGCGATCATAACAGGGTCGGCGAGGGACTATCCGATAATGAGCAGTTCTTC
NA,NA,TRBV30,TRBJ1-5,CAWSLRDGQPQHF,TGTGCCTGGAGTTTGAGGGATGGGCAGCCCCAGCATTTT
NA,NA,TRBV19,TRBJ1-2,CASSPPGQGRSGYTF,TGTGCCAGTAGTCCCCCAGGGCAGGGAAGATCGGGCTACACCTTC
once,TRBD1,TRBV28,TRBJ1-5,CASRPGTGGNQPQHF,TGTGCCAGCAGACCCGGGACAGGGGGCAATCAGCCCCAGCATTTT
few,NA,TRBV29-1,TRBJ1-5,CSVKTGAVTQPQHF,TGCAGCGTTAAAACAGGAGCGGTCACTCAGCCCCAGCATTTT
few,NA,TRBV23-1,TRBJ2-1,CASSQNSPGGYNEQFF,TGCGCCAGCAGTCAAAATAGTCCCGGAGGTTACAATGAGCAGTTCTTC
once,TRBD2,TRBV6-1,TRBJ2-7,CASRTSGSIYEQYF,TGTGCCAGCAGGACTAGCGGGAGTATATACGAGCAGTACTTC
few,TRBD2,TRBV6-1,TRBJ2-7,CATTRQREYEQYF,TGTGCCACCACCCGCCAGCGGGAGTACGAGCAGTACTTC
few,NA,TRBV6-6,TRBJ2-7,CASSYGGQNYEQYF,TGTGCCAGCAGTTACGGTGGACAGAACTACGAGCAGTACTTC
NA,NA,TRBV15,TRBJ2-1,CATSRALDEQFF,TGTGCCACCAGCAGAGCTTTGGATGAGCAGTTCTTC
NA,NA,TRBV29-1,TRBJ2-2,CSVGSSTGELFF,TGCAGCGTTGGCTCCAGCACCGGGGAGCTGTTTTTT
NA,TRBD1,TRBV6-1,TRBJ2-7,CASSEALGQGLYEQYF,TGTGCCAGCAGTGAAGCTTTGGGACAGGGGCTCTACGAGCAGTACTTC
NA,NA,TRBV28,TRBJ1-1,CASSPSGALRAFF,TGTGCCAGCAGCCCCTCCGGGGCCCTGCGAGCTTTCTTT